The 9 T cell receptor beta chains given below trace back to one sample, sequenced in a study of blood T cell repertoires in COVID-19. Here immunoSEQ multiplex PCR was the method, and the copy in TCRdb shows in-frame clones only, minus some. The table has approximately 190,000 clones, 65% to 85% seen once. Sequenced input: peripheral blood. The receptor set was obtained from a woman in her twenties or thirties with acute or convalescent COVID-19.

This rearrangement joins TRBV19 to TRBJ1-6, with TRBD1 as a possible D gene (5 bases). V lost 4 bases, J lost 2 bases, and 12 bases lay in between. Germline loops: CDR1 LNHDA, CDR2 SQIVND (reference sequence). The CDR3 is 16 amino acids. The CDR3 here is CASSTLRVAYNSPLHF. The CDR3 DNA is TGTGCCAGTAGTACCCTCAGGGTCGCCTATAATTCACCCCTCCACTTT.

V usage is TRBV2 and J usage is TRBJ2-7; perhaps TRBD2 as D (5 bases). The CDR3 covers 12 residues. The V and J ends lost 7 bases and 6 bases respectively, with 13 bases between them. Germline V gene data show CDR1 as SNHLY and CDR2 as FYNNEI. The CDR3 loop reads CASTADPIEQYF. DNA of the CDR3: TGTGCCAGCACAGCGGACCCCATCGAGCAGTACTTC.

This clone was seen a single time. The rearrangement uses TRBV7-9 and TRBJ1-1; D call uncertain. The length of the CDR3 is 14 residues. V was clipped by 2 bases and J by 5 bases, with 12 bases between them. Germline V gene data show CDR1 as SEHNR and CDR2 as FQNEAQ (reference sequence). DNA for the CDR3: TGTGCCAGCAGCTTAATCGGGGTGGGAACTGAAGCTTTCTTT. It codes for CASSLIGVGTEAFF.

The rearrangement joins TRBV29-1 to TRBJ1-1; possibly TRBD1 for D (5 bases). This CDR3 has 11 residues. Between the trimmed V and J ends, which lost 6 bases and 9 bases, there was a span of 14 bases. In germline, CDR1 is SQVTM, CDR2 ANQGSEA. The CDR3 loop is CSVATGEKAFF. The CDR3 bases are TGCAGCGTGGCCACAGGAGAGAAAGCTTTCTTT.

The chain combines TRBV19 with TRBJ2-2; D may be TRBD2 (5 bases). Germline CDR1 LNHDA, CDR2 SQIVND (reference sequence). The CDR3 covers 15 residues. V lost 6 bases and J lost 5, with 16 bases in between. The CDR3 bases are TGTGCCAGTAGGACGGACTCACGGCGGACCGGGGAGCTGTTTTTT. Its translation: CASRTDSRRTGELFF.

J is TRBJ2-5 and V is TRBV5-8; the D gene is possibly TRBD1 (7 bases). The CDR3 runs 14 residues. Germline V gene data show CDR1 as SGHTS and CDR2 as YDEGEE. Trimming removed 4 bases at V and 5 bases at J, with 15 bases between. The CDR3 sequence: CASSAGQLQETQYF. Here the CDR3 DNA reads TGTGCCAGCAGCGCGGGACAGCTCCAGGAGACCCAGTACTTC.

This clone occurred once. The V and J genes are TRBV5-1 and TRBJ1-1, with D perhaps matching TRBD1 (5 bases). This CDR3 region has 18 residues. The ends were cut back, 0 bases at V and 3 bases at J, with 21 bases in the middle. The V gene's germline CDR1 is SGHRS and CDR2 YFSETQ. DNA for the CDR3: TGCGCCAGCAGCTTGGCCAAATCAGGGTATCTTGTAGACACTGAAGCTTTCTTT. Its protein is CASSLAKSGYLVDTEAFF.

V usage is TRBV11-1 and J usage is TRBJ2-2; perhaps TRBD1 as D (5 bases). Germline V gene data show CDR1 as SGHAT and CDR2 as FQDESV (reference sequence). The V gene lost 7 bases and the J gene lost 3 bases, with 9 bases spanning the gap. This CDR3 is 13 amino acids long. CDR3 DNA sequence: TGTGCCAGCAAACAGGCGGACACCGGGGAGCTGTTTTTT. It specifies CASKQADTGELFF.

A word on this clone: Within the sample, other DNA sequences also encode this same CDR3. This chain connects TRBV19 to TRBJ2-7; no reliable D call. V was shortened by 4 bases and J by 1 base, with 11 bases between the two germline ends. Germline values: CDR1 LNHDA, CDR2 SQIVND (reference sequence). The CDR3 totals 14 residues. The CDR3 spells CASSSPGHSYEQYF. As DNA, the CDR3 is TGTGCCAGTAGTAGTCCAGGCCATTCCTACGAGCAGTACTTC.